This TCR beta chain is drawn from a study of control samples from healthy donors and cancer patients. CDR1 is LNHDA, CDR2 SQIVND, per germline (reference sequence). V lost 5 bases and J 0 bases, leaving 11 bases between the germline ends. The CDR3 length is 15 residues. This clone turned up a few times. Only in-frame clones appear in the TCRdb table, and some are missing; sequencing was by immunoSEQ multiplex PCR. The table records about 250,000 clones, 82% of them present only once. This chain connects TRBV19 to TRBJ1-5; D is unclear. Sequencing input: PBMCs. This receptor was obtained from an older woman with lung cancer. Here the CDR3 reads CASSERTYSNQPQHF. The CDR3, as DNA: TGTGCCAGTAGTGAGAGGACTTATAGCAATCAGCCCCAGCATTTT.